Included here is one T cell receptor (beta chain) sequence, with context. The record originates from a study of long-term antiretroviral therapy in people with HIV. V was trimmed by 0 bases and J by 2 bases, leaving 19 bases between them. There are 18 residues in the CDR3. Looked up from germline, CDR1 is SGHDN and CDR2 is FVKESK. The run of the v3.0 immunoSEQ assay was at survey level. TCRdb's copy holds only in-frame clones and misses some; the assay was immunoSEQ multiplex PCR. The sample contains tens of thousands of clones, less than 85% of which appear only once. The sequence came from a man aged 25 to 40 with HIV. The sequenced sample was unsorted PBMCs, obtained 3.4 years after starting antiretroviral therapy. V usage is TRBV14 and J usage is TRBJ1-1, with TRBD1 as a possible D gene (5 bases). The CDR3 here is CASSQDLGAGITNTEAFF. The CDR3 DNA reads as TGTGCCAGCAGCCAAGATCTAGGGGCAGGGATCACTAACACTGAAGCTTTCTTT.